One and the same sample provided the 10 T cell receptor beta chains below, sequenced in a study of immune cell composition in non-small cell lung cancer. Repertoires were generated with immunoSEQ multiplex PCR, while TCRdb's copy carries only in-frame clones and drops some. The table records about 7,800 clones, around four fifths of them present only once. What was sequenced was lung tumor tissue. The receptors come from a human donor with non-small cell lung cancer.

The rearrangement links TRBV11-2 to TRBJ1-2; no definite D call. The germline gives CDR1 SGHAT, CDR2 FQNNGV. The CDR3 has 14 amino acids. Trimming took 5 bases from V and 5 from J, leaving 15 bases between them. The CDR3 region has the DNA TGTGCCAGCAGCCCCGACTCATCTAGGTATGGCTACACCTTC. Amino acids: CASSPDSSRYGYTF. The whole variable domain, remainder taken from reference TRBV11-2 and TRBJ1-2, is EAGVAQSPRYKIIEKRQSVAFWCNPISGHATLYWYQQILGQGPKLLIQFQNNGVVDDSQLPKDRFSAERLKGVDSTLKIQPAKLEDSAVYLCASSPDSSRYGYTFGSGTRLTVV.

The CDR3 loop reads CAISGIKDEQYF. The CDR3, as DNA: TGTGCCATCAGTGGCATCAAGGACGAGCAGTACTTC. This chain links TRBV10-3 with TRBJ2-7, with D hard to call. Germline-derived CDR1 and CDR2 are ENHRY and SYGVKD. V lost 4 bases and J lost 5, with 9 bases in between. CDR3 size: 12 residues.

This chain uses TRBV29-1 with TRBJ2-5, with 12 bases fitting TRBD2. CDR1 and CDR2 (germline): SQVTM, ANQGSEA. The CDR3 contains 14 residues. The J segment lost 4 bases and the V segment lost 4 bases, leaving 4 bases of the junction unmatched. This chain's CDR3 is CSVGWTSGAETQYF. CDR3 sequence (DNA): TGCAGCGTTGGGTGGACTAGCGGGGCAGAGACCCAGTACTTC.

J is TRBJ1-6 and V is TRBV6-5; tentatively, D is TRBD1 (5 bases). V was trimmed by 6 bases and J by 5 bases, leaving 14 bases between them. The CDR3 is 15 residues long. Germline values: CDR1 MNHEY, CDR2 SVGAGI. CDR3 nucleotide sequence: TGTGCCAGCAGCCTGGTAGAGGGACATAATTCACCCCTCCACTTT. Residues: CASSLVEGHNSPLHF.

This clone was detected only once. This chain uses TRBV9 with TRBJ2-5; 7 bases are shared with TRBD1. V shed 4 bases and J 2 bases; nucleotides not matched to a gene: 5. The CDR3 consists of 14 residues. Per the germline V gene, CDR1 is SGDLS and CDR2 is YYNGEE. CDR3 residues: CASSPSGQQETQYF. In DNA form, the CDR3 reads TGTGCCAGCAGCCCCTCGGGACAGCAAGAGACCCAGTACTTC.

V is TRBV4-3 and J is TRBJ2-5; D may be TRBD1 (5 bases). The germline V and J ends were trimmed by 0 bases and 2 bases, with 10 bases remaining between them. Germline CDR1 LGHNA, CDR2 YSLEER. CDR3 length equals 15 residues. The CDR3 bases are TGCGCCAGCAGCCAAGATGGGCAGGGACAAGAGACCCAGTACTTC. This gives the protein CASSQDGQGQETQYF.

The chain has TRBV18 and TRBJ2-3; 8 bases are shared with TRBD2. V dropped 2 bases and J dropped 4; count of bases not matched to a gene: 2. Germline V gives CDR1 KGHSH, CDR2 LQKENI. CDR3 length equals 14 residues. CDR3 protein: CASSPIGGADTQYF. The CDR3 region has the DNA TGTGCCAGCTCACCAATCGGGGGGGCAGATACGCAGTATTTT.

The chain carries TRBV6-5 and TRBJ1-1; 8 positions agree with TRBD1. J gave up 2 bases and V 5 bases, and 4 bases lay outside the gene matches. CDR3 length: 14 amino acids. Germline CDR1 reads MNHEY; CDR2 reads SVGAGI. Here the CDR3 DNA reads TGTGCCAGCAGTGCGACAGGGGAAAACACTGAAGCTTTCTTT. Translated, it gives CASSATGENTEAFF.

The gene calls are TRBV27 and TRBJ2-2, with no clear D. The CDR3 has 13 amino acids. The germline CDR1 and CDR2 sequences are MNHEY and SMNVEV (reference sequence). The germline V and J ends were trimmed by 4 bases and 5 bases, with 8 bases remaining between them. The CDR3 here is CASSYRETGELFF. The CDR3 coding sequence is TGTGCCAGCAGTTATCGAGAAACCGGGGAGCTGTTTTTT.

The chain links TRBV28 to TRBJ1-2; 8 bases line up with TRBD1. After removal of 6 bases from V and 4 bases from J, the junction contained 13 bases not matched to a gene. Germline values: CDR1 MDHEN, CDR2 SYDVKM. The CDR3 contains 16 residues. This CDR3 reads CASSLQPGGKVYGYTF. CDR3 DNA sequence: TGTGCCAGCAGCCTACAGCCAGGGGGCAAAGTCTATGGCTACACCTTC.